This T cell receptor beta chain was found in a study of T cells in Graves' hyperthyroidism and ophthalmopathy. Regions amplified from RNA transcripts were the TCR beta CDR3 regions. The TCR CDR3 first-round RT-PCR relied on the HTBI primer set. Each CDR3 protein gets one entry after TCRdb re-called the multiplex PCR reads with MiXCR. The table includes about 350,000 distinct CDR3 sequences, over 12% detected once. Per the germline V gene, CDR1 is SEHNR and CDR2 is FQNEAQ (reference sequence). CDR3 size: 17 residues. The V and J ends lost 5 bases and 4 bases, in that order; junction bases with no gene match: 15. The table lists this clonotype with many counts.

The receptor was isolated from a woman aged 60-75 years with Graves' ophthalmopathy. Sequenced input: blood. This rearrangement joins TRBV7-9 to TRBJ2-5; 8 bases match TRBD2. Here the CDR3 reads CASSPYRLAREGETQYF. The DNA of the CDR3 is TGTGCCAGCAGCCCCTACCGACTAGCGCGAGAGGGAGAGACCCAGTACTTC.